This T cell receptor beta chain is from a study of neurological immune-mediated disorders. 5'RACE generated cDNA with 10-nucleotide random UMIs. TCRdb redid the calling of the 5' RACE reads with MiXCR, one entry per CDR3 protein. Altogether approximately 59,000 distinct CDR3 sequences are present, more than 4.5% being singletons, with the ten largest covering approximately 5.1%. This CDR3 contains 15 residues. V was pared by 0 bases and J by 3 bases, with 14 bases between. Per the germline V gene, CDR1 is DFQATT and CDR2 is SNEGSKA (reference sequence). This clonotype was picked up many times. The V call is TRBV20-1, the J call TRBJ1-1, with D maybe TRBD1 (5 bases). Specimen: PBMCs. The receptor comes from a human donor with multiple sclerosis. The donor label of this sample is uncertain. This CDR3 is CSAREVSGRDTEAFF. In DNA form, the CDR3 reads TGCAGTGCTAGAGAAGTGTCGGGACGGGACACTGAAGCTTTCTTT.